This TCR beta chain was sequenced in a study of shared clonotypes between healthy human individuals. Study findings and constraints: The sampled material consisted only of blood, and tissue repertoires are likely to differ.

This clone has a handful of counts. Its target is not known. Nashville, Tennessee was home to all donors, who were Caucasian adults. Germline CDR1 reads MDHEN; CDR2 reads SYDVKM. V was trimmed by 5 bases and J by 1 base, leaving 24 bases between them. The CDR3 runs to 18 residues. TCRdb's table, derived via immunoSEQ multiplex PCR, lists solely in-frame clones and lacks some. The sample lists about 450,000 clones, about 80% occurring once. The source of this sequence is a woman in her thirties or forties in good health. Some clones in this sample may be carry-over from other donors' samples. Sequencing was carried out using PBMCs. The gene calls are TRBV28 and TRBJ2-7; D is ambiguous. The CDR3, as DNA: TGTGCCAGCAGTCCGCCGAGGATAGCAATTCTTGGGTCCTACGAGCAGTACTTC. Its translation: CASSPPRIAILGSYEQYF. The full variable domain, completed using reference TRBV28 and TRBJ2-7, is DVKVTQSSRYLVKRTGEKVFLECVQDMDHENMFWYRQDPGLGLRLIYFSYDVKMKEKGDIPEGYSVSREKKERFSLILESASTNQTSMYLCASSPPRIAILGSYEQYFGPGTRLTVT.